The rows below give T cell receptor beta chains drawn from one sample of a study of blood T cell repertoires in COVID-19. Clones were read by immunoSEQ multiplex PCR, and TCRdb kept only the in-frame ones, dropping some. The repertoire consists of approximately 140,000 clones, with approximately 86% occurring once and the leading ten covering almost 8.5%. The source material was peripheral blood. The receptors were sampled from a woman aged 55-69 years with acute or convalescent COVID-19. Both conserved end residues are part of each CDR3. The D gene is left open where the match is weak. The listing skips clone size in some rows; elsewhere it reads once, few, many or a size class.

d_call j_call clone_size v_call cdr3_nt cdr3_aa
TRBD2 TRBJ2-7 - TRBV20-1 TGCAGTGCTAGTACTAGCGGGGTCTACGAGCAGTACTTC CSASTSGVYEQYF
- TRBJ2-2 - TRBV7-6 TGTGCCAGCAGCTTAGCGGGGGGACCTAACACCGGGGAGCTGTTTTTT CASSLAGGPNTGELFF
TRBD1 TRBJ1-6 - TRBV28 TGTGCCACCATGGTAGGACAGGGCAATTCACCCCTCCACTTT CATMVGQGNSPLHF
- TRBJ2-3 - TRBV18 TGTGCCAGCTCACCACGTAACACAGATACGCAGTATTTT CASSPRNTDTQYF
TRBD1 TRBJ1-6 few TRBV19 TGTGCCAGTAGTACCGGGACAGGAGGGATTGATTCACCCCTCCACTTT CASSTGTGGIDSPLHF
- TRBJ2-5 once TRBV19 TGTGCCAGTAGTATAAGTGGGACTCGTAATCGGGAGACCCAGTACTTC CASSISGTRNRETQYF
- TRBJ1-6 - TRBV27 TGTGCCAGCGCGGGAGTCGCGGGCTCCTATAATTCACCCCTCCACTTT CASAGVAGSYNSPLHF
- TRBJ1-1 - TRBV5-1 TGCGCCAGCAGCTTGGCAGGGAACACTGAAGCTTTCTTT CASSLAGNTEAFF
TRBD2 TRBJ2-3 - TRBV5-4 TGTGCCAGCAGCTCAGGACTAGCGGGAGATACGCAGTATTTT CASSSGLAGDTQYF
- TRBJ1-1 once TRBV5-1 TGCGCCAGCAGCTTGGGACAGAGTAACACTGAAGCTTTCTTT CASSLGQSNTEAFF
TRBD2 TRBJ2-3 few TRBV18 TGTGCCAGCTCACAGGCTCCCGGGACTATGCGCACAGATACGCAGTATTTT CASSQAPGTMRTDTQYF
- TRBJ2-2 - TRBV27 TGTGCCAGCAGTTTTGCGGGCAGAAACACCGGGGAGCTGTTTTTT CASSFAGRNTGELFF
- TRBJ1-2 - TRBV19 TGTGCCAGTAGGCGGGACCTCTCCTCAAACTATGGCTACACCTTC CASRRDLSSNYGYTF
TRBD2 TRBJ2-1 - TRBV10-2 TGCGCCAGCAGGGGGACTAGCGGGGGAAATGAGCAGTTCTTC CASRGTSGGNEQFF
- TRBJ2-5 - TRBV6-1 TGTGCCAGCAGTGAAAATCAGGGTGCGTACCAAGAGACCCAGTACTTC CASSENQGAYQETQYF
TRBD1 TRBJ1-4 - TRBV29-1 TGCAGCGTTGGGGGACAGGGTAAAGAAAAACTGTTTTTT CSVGGQGKEKLFF
- TRBJ2-3 - TRBV14 TGTGCCAGCAGTCCTAGCACAGATACGCAGTATTTT CASSPSTDTQYF
TRBD2 TRBJ2-3 - TRBV20-1 TGCAGTGCTAGTGGGGGGGGTGCAGATACGCAGTATTTT CSASGGGADTQYF
TRBD1 TRBJ2-7 - TRBV5-4 TGTGCCAGCAGCTTGGCCGGGACAGGGTTCCCAACGGAACAGTACTTC CASSLAGTGFPTEQYF
TRBD1 TRBJ1-2 - TRBV3-1/TRBV3-2 TGTGCCAGCAGCCAAGGGACAGGGAGCCTCTATGGCTACACCTTC CASSQGTGSLYGYTF
- TRBJ1-4 once TRBV11-3 TGTGCCAGCAGACCGGGACACAGGAATGAAAAACTGTTTTTT CASRPGHRNEKLFF
- TRBJ2-2 - TRBV29-1 TGCAGCGTTTCGCACAACACGAACACCGGGGAGCTGTTTTTT CSVSHNTNTGELFF
TRBD2 TRBJ2-2 - TRBV6-5 TGTGCCAGCAGTCCGGGGGGGGTAAGGACCGGGGAGCTGTTTTTT CASSPGGVRTGELFF
TRBD1 TRBJ2-7 - TRBV27 TGTGCCAGCAGTCAGGGACAGGGGGGCTACGAGCAGTACTTC CASSQGQGGYEQYF
- TRBJ2-7 - TRBV5-1 TGCGCCAGCAGGCCCCCCAGCTCCTACGAGCAGTACTTC CASRPPSSYEQYF
TRBD1 TRBJ1-1 - TRBV27 TGTGCCAGCGCCAGACAGGGATACACTGAAGCTTTCTTT CASARQGYTEAFF
- TRBJ2-5 - TRBV15 TGTGCCACCAGCAAGGAGGGCAGAGGAGAGACCCAGTACTTC CATSKEGRGETQYF
TRBD1 TRBJ1-1 - TRBV7-2 TGTGCCAGCAGCTCAGGGGGGAACACTGAAGCTTTCTTT CASSSGGNTEAFF
- TRBJ2-3 - TRBV7-9 TGTGCCAGCAGCTTAGCGGCGGGGCGCACAGATACGCAGTATTTT CASSLAAGRTDTQYF
TRBD2 TRBJ2-7 - TRBV5-8 TGTGCCAGCCGTACCCGGCGGGGGGCCTACGAGCAGTACTTC CASRTRRGAYEQYF
- TRBJ2-1 - TRBV6-6 TGTGCCAGCTCCCCGCCCAGCGCCCCCGGGAATGAGCAGTTCTTC CASSPPSAPGNEQFF
TRBD2 TRBJ2-3 - TRBV9 TGTGCCAGCAGCGTAGAGGAGCGGGGGGTGGGCACAGATACGCAGTATTTT CASSVEERGVGTDTQYF
- TRBJ1-4 once TRBV12-3/TRBV12-4 TGTGCCAGCACAGGAATAACTAATGAAAAACTGTTTTTT CASTGITNEKLFF
TRBD1 TRBJ1-6 - TRBV7-9 TGTGCCAGCAGCTCAGATGACAGGGGTTGGTCACCCCTCCACTTT CASSSDDRGWSPLHF
TRBD2 TRBJ2-3 - TRBV5-1 TGCGCCAGCAGCTTACTCCTAGCGGGGGGCACAGATACGCAGTATTTT CASSLLLAGGTDTQYF
- TRBJ2-5 - TRBV5-1 TGCGCCAGCAGCTTCGGGGGGCGTCTCCAAGAGACCCAGTACTTC CASSFGGRLQETQYF
TRBD1 TRBJ2-5 - TRBV18 TGTGCCAGCTCACCAGGGACAGACTCGAGGGAGACCCAGTACTTC CASSPGTDSRETQYF
- TRBJ1-1 - TRBV11-3 TGTGCCAGCAGCCCGCGCCCGGGACACTTGGCTGTTGAAGCTTTCTTT CASSPRPGHLAVEAFF
TRBD1 TRBJ2-7 - TRBV9 TGTGCCAGCAGCAACCAGGGGGACGAGCAGTACTTC CASSNQGDEQYF
TRBD2 TRBJ2-7 - TRBV9 TGTGCCAGCAGCGTCGGGGGGGACTCCTACGAGCAGTACTTC CASSVGGDSYEQYF
TRBD2 TRBJ2-3 - TRBV19 TGTGCCAGTAGTACCCGGACTAGCGGGGATGTAGATACGCAGTATTTT CASSTRTSGDVDTQYF
TRBD1 TRBJ1-2 - TRBV13 TGTGCCAGCAGCTCCCGGGACAGGGATGGCTACACCTTC CASSSRDRDGYTF
- TRBJ1-2 - TRBV4-1 TGCGCCAGCAGCCTAGCCCAGGGCGGGGACTATGGCTACACCTTC CASSLAQGGDYGYTF
- TRBJ2-1 - TRBV11-2 TGTGCCAGCAGTTTACAGGGCAATGAGCAGTTCTTC CASSLQGNEQFF
TRBD1 TRBJ1-1 - TRBV6-5 TGTGCCAGCAGTTCCCGACAGGGCGCTGAAGCTTTCTTT CASSSRQGAEAFF
- TRBJ2-2 once TRBV27 TGTGCCAGCAGCCACCTCTCCGGGACGAACACCGGGGAGCTGTTTTTT CASSHLSGTNTGELFF
- TRBJ1-1 once TRBV7-9 TGTGCCAGCAGACCGAGAGGGGGAGGGACTGAAGCTTTCTTT CASRPRGGGTEAFF
TRBD1 TRBJ1-5 - TRBV28 TGTGCCAGCAGTTTAGCCCGACAGGGGATGTGGAGTCAGCCCCAGCATTTT CASSLARQGMWSQPQHF
TRBD1 TRBJ1-1 - TRBV28 TGTGCCAGCACCTCGACAGGGTACGCTGAAGCTTTCTTT CASTSTGYAEAFF
TRBD1 TRBJ1-4 - TRBV9 TGTGCCAGCAGCTTCCAGGGGGCTGCTAATGAAAAACTGTTTTTT CASSFQGAANEKLFF
TRBD1 TRBJ2-2 - TRBV18 TGTGCCAGCTCACCGCTCCCGGGACAGGGGGCAACCGGGGAGCTGTTTTTT CASSPLPGQGATGELFF
- TRBJ1-4 - TRBV5-1 TGCGCCAGCAGCTTGTTCGGGGGTGAGAATGAAAAACTGTTTTTT CASSLFGGENEKLFF
TRBD2 TRBJ2-1 - TRBV12-3/TRBV12-4 TGTGCCAGCAGGGCATGGGAGGGTGAGCAGTTCTTC CASRAWEGEQFF
- TRBJ1-4 - TRBV4-2 TGTGCCAGCAGCCAAGGCACAGGGTCAGGGGAAAAACTGTTTTTT CASSQGTGSGEKLFF
- TRBJ1-2 few TRBV21-1 TGTGCCAGCAGCAAAGACGGCAGGGTGAACTATGGCTACACCTTC CASSKDGRVNYGYTF